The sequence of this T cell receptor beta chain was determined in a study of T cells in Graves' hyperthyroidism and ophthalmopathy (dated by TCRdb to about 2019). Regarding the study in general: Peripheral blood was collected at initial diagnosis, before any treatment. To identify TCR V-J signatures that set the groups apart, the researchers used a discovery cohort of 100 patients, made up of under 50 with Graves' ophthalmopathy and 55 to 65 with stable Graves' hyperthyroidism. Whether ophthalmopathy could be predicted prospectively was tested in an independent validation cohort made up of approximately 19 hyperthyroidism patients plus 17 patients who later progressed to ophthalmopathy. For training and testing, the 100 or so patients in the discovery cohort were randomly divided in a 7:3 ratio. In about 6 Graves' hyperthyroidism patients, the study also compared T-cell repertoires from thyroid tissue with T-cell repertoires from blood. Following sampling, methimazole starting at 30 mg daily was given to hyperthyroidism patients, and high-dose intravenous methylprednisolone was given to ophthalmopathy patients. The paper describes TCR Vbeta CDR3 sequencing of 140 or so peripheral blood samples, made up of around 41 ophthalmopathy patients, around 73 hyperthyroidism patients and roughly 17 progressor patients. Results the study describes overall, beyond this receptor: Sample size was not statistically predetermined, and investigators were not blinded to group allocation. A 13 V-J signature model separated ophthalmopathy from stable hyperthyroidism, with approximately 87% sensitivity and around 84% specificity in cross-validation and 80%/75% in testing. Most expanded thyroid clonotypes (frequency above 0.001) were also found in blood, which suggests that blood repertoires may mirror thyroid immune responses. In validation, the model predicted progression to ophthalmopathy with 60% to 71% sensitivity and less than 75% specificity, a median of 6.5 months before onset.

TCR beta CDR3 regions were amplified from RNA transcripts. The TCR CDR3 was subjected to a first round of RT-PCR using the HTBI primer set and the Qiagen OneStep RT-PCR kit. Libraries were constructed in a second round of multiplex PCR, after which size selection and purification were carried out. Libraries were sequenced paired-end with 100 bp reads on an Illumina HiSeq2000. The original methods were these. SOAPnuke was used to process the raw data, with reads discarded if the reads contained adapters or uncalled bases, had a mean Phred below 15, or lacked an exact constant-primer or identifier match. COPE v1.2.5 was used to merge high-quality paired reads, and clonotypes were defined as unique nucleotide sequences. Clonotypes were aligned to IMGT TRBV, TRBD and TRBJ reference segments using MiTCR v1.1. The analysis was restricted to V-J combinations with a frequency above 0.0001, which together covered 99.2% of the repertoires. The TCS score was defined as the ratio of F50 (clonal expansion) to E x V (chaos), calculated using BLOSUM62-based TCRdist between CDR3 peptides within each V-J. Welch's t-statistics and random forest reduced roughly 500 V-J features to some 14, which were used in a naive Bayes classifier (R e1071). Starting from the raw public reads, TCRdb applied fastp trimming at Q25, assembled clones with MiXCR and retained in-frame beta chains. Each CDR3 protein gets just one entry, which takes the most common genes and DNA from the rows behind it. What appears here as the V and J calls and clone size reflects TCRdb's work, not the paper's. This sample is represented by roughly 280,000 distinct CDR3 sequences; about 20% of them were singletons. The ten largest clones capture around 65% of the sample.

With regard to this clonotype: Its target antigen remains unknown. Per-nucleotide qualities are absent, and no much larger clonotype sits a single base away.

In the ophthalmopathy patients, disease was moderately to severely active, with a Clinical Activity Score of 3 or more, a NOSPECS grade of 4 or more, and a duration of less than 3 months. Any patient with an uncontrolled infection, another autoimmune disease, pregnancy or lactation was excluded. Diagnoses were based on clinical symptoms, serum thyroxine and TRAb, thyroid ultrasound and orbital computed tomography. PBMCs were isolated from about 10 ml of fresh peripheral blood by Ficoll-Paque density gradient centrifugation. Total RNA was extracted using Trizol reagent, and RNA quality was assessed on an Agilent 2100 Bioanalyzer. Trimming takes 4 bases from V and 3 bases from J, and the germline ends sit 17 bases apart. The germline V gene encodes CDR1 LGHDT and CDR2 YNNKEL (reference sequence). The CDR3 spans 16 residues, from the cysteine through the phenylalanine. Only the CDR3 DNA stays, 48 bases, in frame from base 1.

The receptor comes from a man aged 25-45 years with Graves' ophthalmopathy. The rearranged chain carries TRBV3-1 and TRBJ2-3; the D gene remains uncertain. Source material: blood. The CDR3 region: CASSPPREKTTDTQYF. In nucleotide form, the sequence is TGTGCCAGCAGCCCTCCGCGCGAAAAAACTACAGATACGCAGTATTTT.